This T cell receptor beta chain is from a study of T-cell reconstitution after alpha-beta-depleted transplantation in children. It was with unique molecular identifiers that the TCRbeta library was prepared. MiXCR was run by TCRdb on the PCR reads, yielding one entry per CDR3 protein. The sample lists approximately 200,000 distinct CDR3 sequences; 14% to 15% were seen once. Only a few counts were recorded for this clonotype. Sequenced material: PBMCs from the stem cell graft donor, taken from the stem cell graft. The origin of this receptor is a human donor who donated a stem cell graft to a child with acute lymphoblastic leukemia.

The chain's CDR3 is CASSIGPRLSDLRNEQFF. The CDR3 bases are TGTGCCAGTAGTATAGGGCCCCGTTTAAGCGACCTCAGGAATGAGCAGTTCTTC. The chain couples TRBV19 to TRBJ2-1, with unresolved D. V was pared by 1 base and J by 7 bases, with 23 bases between. The V gene's germline CDR1 is LNHDA and CDR2 SQIVND (reference sequence). The CDR3 has 18 residues. The variable domain in full, completed from reference TRBV19 and TRBJ2-1, reads DGGITQSPKYLFRKEGQNVTLSCEQNLNHDAMYWYRQDPGQGLRLIYYSQIVNDFQKGDIAEGYSVSREKKESFPLTVTSAQKNPTAFYLCASSIGPRLSDLRNEQFFGPGTRLTVL.